This entry is about one T cell receptor (beta chain). The data belong to a study of shared clonotypes between healthy human individuals. Sequencing used immunoSEQ multiplex PCR; TCRdb keeps in-frame clones, though not all of them. The sample consists of hundreds of thousands of clones, 96% of them appearing once. With 4 bases removed from V and 4 bases from J, the gap between germline ends came to 11 bases. Germline V lookup: CDR1 KGHSH, CDR2 LQKENI. This CDR3 has 13 residues. The clonotype comes from a woman aged 25 to 39 in good health. Sequenced material: naive CD4+ T cells sorted from blood. Subset: CD45RA+ positively selected. This chain links TRBV18 with TRBJ2-7; D unclear. DNA of the CDR3: TGTGCCAGCTCACTTTCCGACGTATACGAGCAGTACTTC. It translates to CASSLSDVYEQYF.